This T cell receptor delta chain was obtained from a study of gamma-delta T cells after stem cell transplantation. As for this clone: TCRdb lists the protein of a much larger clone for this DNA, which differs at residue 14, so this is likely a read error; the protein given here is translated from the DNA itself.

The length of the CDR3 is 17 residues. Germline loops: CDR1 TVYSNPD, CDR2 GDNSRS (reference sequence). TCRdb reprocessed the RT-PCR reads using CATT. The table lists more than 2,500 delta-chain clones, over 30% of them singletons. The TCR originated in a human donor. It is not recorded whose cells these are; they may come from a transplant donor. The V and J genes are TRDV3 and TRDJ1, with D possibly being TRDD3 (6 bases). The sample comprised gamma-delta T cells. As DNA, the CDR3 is TGTGCCCCCCCCTCGACCGTGGGGATGGGAAGGACCGATAGACTCATCTTT. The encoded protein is CAPPSTVGMGRTDRLIF. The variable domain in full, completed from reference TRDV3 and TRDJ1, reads CDKVTQSSPDQTVASGSEVVLLCTYDTVYSNPDLFWYRIRPDYSFQFVFYGDNSRSEGADFTQGRFSVKHILTQKAFHLVISPVRTEDSATYYCAPPSTVGMGRTDRLIFGKGTRVTVEP.